This is a list of T cell receptor beta chains from one sample in a study of post-analysis software for immune sequencing data. TCRdb re-analysed the PCR reads in MiXCR, keeping a single row per CDR3 protein. The data contain about 770,000 distinct CDR3 sequences, 40% to 55% of them singletons. Input material: blood. The receptors were sampled from a girl aged 10 to 17 with multiple sclerosis. CDR3s include the opening cysteine and the closing phenylalanine or tryptophan. A D gene is named only where the DNA matches it firmly. The size entry is marked missing in some rows and otherwise reads once, few, many or a size class.

clone_size: .; v_call: TRBV29-1; d_call: TRBD2; cdr3_length: 16; j_call: TRBJ2-3; cdr3_aa: CSVGGLAGAPVDTQYF; cdr3_nt: TGCAGCGTTGGTGGACTAGCGGGAGCGCCGGTAGATACGCAGTATTTT
clone_size: .; v_call: TRBV7-3; d_call: .; cdr3_length: 14; j_call: TRBJ2-3; cdr3_aa: CASSDGWLTDTQYF; cdr3_nt: TGTGCCAGCAGCGACGGGTGGCTCACAGATACGCAGTATTTT
clone_size: few; v_call: TRBV10-3; d_call: TRBD2; cdr3_length: 19; j_call: TRBJ2-1; cdr3_aa: CAISAPGLAGLMDYNEQFF; cdr3_nt: TGTGCCATCAGTGCTCCGGGACTAGCGGGATTGATGGACTACAATGAGCAGTTCTTC
clone_size: many; v_call: TRBV12-3/TRBV12-4; d_call: .; cdr3_length: 13; j_call: TRBJ2-3; cdr3_aa: CASSPDSTDTQYF; cdr3_nt: TGTGCCAGCAGCCCCGACAGCACAGATACGCAGTATTTT
clone_size: .; v_call: TRBV7-2; d_call: .; cdr3_length: 14; j_call: TRBJ2-3; cdr3_aa: CASSTPLRGDTQYF; cdr3_nt: TGTGCCAGCAGTACACCACTCCGCGGGGATACGCAGTATTTT
clone_size: .; v_call: TRBV12-3/TRBV12-4; d_call: .; cdr3_length: 12; j_call: TRBJ1-2; cdr3_aa: CASSSTGKGYTF; cdr3_nt: TGTGCCAGCAGTTCGACAGGAAAAGGCTACACCTTC
clone_size: once; v_call: TRBV12-3/TRBV12-4; d_call: .; cdr3_length: 14; j_call: TRBJ1-1; cdr3_aa: CASSLIRYDTEAFF; cdr3_nt: TGTGCCAGCAGTTTAATACGGTATGACACTGAAGCTTTCTTT
clone_size: .; v_call: TRBV28; d_call: TRBD2; cdr3_length: 16; j_call: TRBJ2-2; cdr3_aa: CASSLLAGGNTGELFF; cdr3_nt: TGTGCCAGCAGTCTCCTAGCGGGAGGGAACACCGGGGAGCTGTTTTTT
clone_size: .; v_call: TRBV28; d_call: TRBD2; cdr3_length: 14; j_call: TRBJ2-7; cdr3_aa: CASAWRGTSYEQYF; cdr3_nt: TGTGCCAGCGCGTGGCGGGGGACTTCCTACGAGCAGTACTTC
clone_size: .; v_call: TRBV14; d_call: TRBD2; cdr3_length: 17; j_call: TRBJ2-5; cdr3_aa: CASSPYVGLAGAETQYF; cdr3_nt: TGTGCCAGCAGCCCCTACGTCGGATTAGCGGGAGCAGAGACCCAGTACTTC
clone_size: .; v_call: TRBV27; d_call: .; cdr3_length: 12; j_call: TRBJ2-7; cdr3_aa: CASSDTPYEQYF; cdr3_nt: TGTGCCAGCAGTGACACCCCTTACGAGCAGTACTTC
clone_size: few; v_call: TRBV2; d_call: .; cdr3_length: 14; j_call: TRBJ2-7; cdr3_aa: CASSEGDRWAEQYF; cdr3_nt: TGTGCCAGCAGTGAAGGGGACCGCTGGGCGGAGCAGTACTTC
clone_size: few; v_call: TRBV7-2; d_call: .; cdr3_length: 15; j_call: TRBJ2-5; cdr3_aa: CASSRETGLGKTQYF; cdr3_nt: TGTGCCAGCAGCCGAGAGACCGGCCTGGGGAAGACCCAGTACTTC
clone_size: few; v_call: TRBV7-6; d_call: .; cdr3_length: 16; j_call: TRBJ2-7; cdr3_aa: CASSLAVGSEPYEQYF; cdr3_nt: TGTGCCAGCAGCTTAGCGGTGGGTAGCGAACCCTACGAGCAGTACTTC
clone_size: once; v_call: TRBV12-3/TRBV12-4; d_call: .; cdr3_length: 16; j_call: TRBJ1-2; cdr3_aa: CASSLAPQGTLSGYTF; cdr3_nt: TGTGCCAGCAGTTTAGCCCCCCAGGGAACTCTTTCTGGCTACACCTTC
clone_size: .; v_call: TRBV11-2; d_call: TRBD1; cdr3_length: 15; j_call: TRBJ2-5; cdr3_aa: CASSPGQGGVETQYF; cdr3_nt: TGTGCCAGCAGCCCCGGACAGGGAGGTGTGGAGACCCAGTACTTC
clone_size: many; v_call: TRBV7-8; d_call: .; cdr3_length: 14; j_call: TRBJ2-5; cdr3_aa: CASSLAGYQETQYF; cdr3_nt: TGTGCCAGCAGCTTAGCCGGGTACCAAGAGACCCAGTACTTC
clone_size: few; v_call: TRBV29-1; d_call: .; cdr3_length: 13; j_call: TRBJ2-5; cdr3_aa: CSVEDRGKETQYF; cdr3_nt: TGCAGCGTTGAAGATCGCGGGAAAGAGACCCAGTACTTC
clone_size: .; v_call: TRBV5-6; d_call: .; cdr3_length: 15; j_call: TRBJ2-7; cdr3_aa: CASSLAASDSYEQYF; cdr3_nt: TGTGCTAGCAGCTTGGCGGCTAGCGATTCCTACGAGCAGTATTTC
clone_size: few; v_call: TRBV5-5; d_call: TRBD2; cdr3_length: 17; j_call: TRBJ2-7; cdr3_aa: CASSFDRTSGRASEQYF; cdr3_nt: TGTGCCAGCAGCTTCGACCGGACTAGCGGGAGGGCTAGCGAGCAGTACTTC
clone_size: .; v_call: TRBV10-3; d_call: .; cdr3_length: 14; j_call: TRBJ2-5; cdr3_aa: CAIGGGTTQETQYF; cdr3_nt: TGTGCCATCGGGGGTGGGACCACCCAAGAGACCCAGTACTTC
clone_size: .; v_call: TRBV6-6; d_call: TRBD1; cdr3_length: 16; j_call: TRBJ1-1; cdr3_aa: CASSYPSRGQGGAAFF; cdr3_nt: TGTGCCAGCAGTTACCCAAGTAGGGGACAGGGGGGAGCAGCTTTCTTT
clone_size: .; v_call: TRBV7-2; d_call: TRBD1; cdr3_length: 14; j_call: TRBJ2-1; cdr3_aa: CASSIRQGAGEQFF; cdr3_nt: TGTGCCAGCAGCATCCGACAGGGGGCAGGTGAGCAGTTCTTC
clone_size: few; v_call: TRBV12-3/TRBV12-4; d_call: .; cdr3_length: 12; j_call: TRBJ1-5; cdr3_aa: CASSSGGKPQHF; cdr3_nt: TGTGCTAGCAGTTCAGGTGGAAAGCCCCAGCATTTT
clone_size: .; v_call: TRBV2; d_call: .; cdr3_length: 15; j_call: TRBJ2-3; cdr3_aa: CASTTWEVATDTQYF; cdr3_nt: TGTGCCAGCACAACATGGGAGGTTGCCACAGATACGCAGTATTTT
clone_size: .; v_call: TRBV12-3/TRBV12-4; d_call: TRBD1; cdr3_length: 15; j_call: TRBJ2-7; cdr3_aa: CASSSSWTGSYEQYF; cdr3_nt: TGTGCCAGCAGTTCCTCTTGGACAGGGAGCTACGAGCAGTACTTC
clone_size: few; v_call: TRBV6-5; d_call: .; cdr3_length: 11; j_call: TRBJ1-2; cdr3_aa: CASSARGGYTF; cdr3_nt: TGTGCCAGCAGTGCCCGTGGGGGCTACACCTTC
clone_size: .; v_call: TRBV5-1; d_call: .; cdr3_length: 14; j_call: TRBJ2-5; cdr3_aa: CASSFPGRQGEQYF; cdr3_nt: TGCGCCAGCAGCTTCCCAGGGAGGCAGGGGGAGCAGTACTTC
clone_size: few; v_call: TRBV3-1; d_call: .; cdr3_length: 15; j_call: TRBJ2-1; cdr3_aa: CASSQALWGSNEQFF; cdr3_nt: TGTGCCAGCAGCCAAGCCTTGTGGGGGAGCAATGAGCAGTTCTTC
clone_size: .; v_call: TRBV27; d_call: TRBD2; cdr3_length: 15; j_call: TRBJ2-7; cdr3_aa: CASRGLAGGVNGQYF; cdr3_nt: TGTGCCAGCAGGGGATTAGCGGGAGGGGTTAACGGGCAGTACTTC
clone_size: .; v_call: TRBV5-6; d_call: TRBD1; cdr3_length: 13; j_call: TRBJ2-1; cdr3_aa: CASSLTGVDEQFF; cdr3_nt: TGTGCCAGCAGCCTCACAGGGGTGGATGAGCAGTTCTTC
clone_size: few; v_call: TRBV20-1; d_call: TRBD2; cdr3_length: 17; j_call: TRBJ2-5; cdr3_aa: CSARNWIQRERGETQYF; cdr3_nt: TGCAGTGCTAGAAATTGGATCCAGCGGGAGCGAGGGGAGACCCAGTACTTC
clone_size: .; v_call: TRBV11-2; d_call: .; cdr3_length: 17; j_call: TRBJ2-3; cdr3_aa: CASSLEIEGLGTDTQYF; cdr3_nt: TGTGCCAGCAGCTTAGAGATCGAGGGACTGGGCACAGATACGCAGTATTTT
clone_size: .; v_call: TRBV7-9; d_call: .; cdr3_length: 13; j_call: TRBJ1-6; cdr3_aa: CASSLEPGSPLHF; cdr3_nt: TGTGCCAGCAGCTTAGAGCCAGGCTCACCCCTCCACTTT
clone_size: .; v_call: TRBV12-3/TRBV12-4; d_call: TRBD1; cdr3_length: 16; j_call: TRBJ1-4; cdr3_aa: CASSFKSGTGDEKLFF; cdr3_nt: TGTGCCAGCAGTTTCAAATCCGGGACAGGGGATGAAAAACTGTTTTTT
clone_size: .; v_call: TRBV15; d_call: .; cdr3_length: 14; j_call: TRBJ2-5; cdr3_aa: CATSRDSAKETQYF; cdr3_nt: TGTGCCACCAGCAGAGATTCAGCGAAAGAGACCCAGTACTTC
clone_size: once; v_call: TRBV3-1; d_call: .; cdr3_length: 14; j_call: TRBJ2-1; cdr3_aa: CASSQGSSFREQFF; cdr3_nt: TGTGCCAGCAGCCAAGGTTCCTCCTTCCGTGAGCAGTTCTTC
clone_size: .; v_call: TRBV5-1; d_call: TRBD2; cdr3_length: 16; j_call: TRBJ2-1; cdr3_aa: CASSLDSAGRLDEQFF; cdr3_nt: TGCGCCAGCAGCTTGGACTCAGCGGGACGTTTAGATGAGCAGTTCTTC
clone_size: few; v_call: TRBV24-1; d_call: .; cdr3_length: 15; j_call: TRBJ2-5; cdr3_aa: CATSDLRQSTETQYF; cdr3_nt: TGTGCCACCAGTGATTTGCGGCAGTCCACGGAGACCCAGTACTTC
clone_size: .; v_call: TRBV20-1; d_call: .; cdr3_length: 12; j_call: TRBJ2-7; cdr3_aa: CSATRTAYEQYF; cdr3_nt: TGCAGTGCTACCCGTACTGCCTACGAGCAGTACTTC
clone_size: .; v_call: TRBV6-1; d_call: TRBD1; cdr3_length: 15; j_call: TRBJ1-2; cdr3_aa: CASSEGTGANYGYTF; cdr3_nt: TGTGCCAGCAGTGAAGGGACAGGCGCTAACTATGGCTACACCTTC
clone_size: few; v_call: TRBV6-1; d_call: TRBD1; cdr3_length: 17; j_call: TRBJ2-1; cdr3_aa: CASSEQLRDRDYNEQFF; cdr3_nt: TGTGCCAGCAGTGAGCAATTGAGGGACAGGGACTACAATGAGCAGTTCTTC
clone_size: few; v_call: TRBV7-8; d_call: TRBD2; cdr3_length: 14; j_call: TRBJ2-1; cdr3_aa: CASSFPGGGREQFF; cdr3_nt: TGTGCCAGCAGCTTCCCCGGGGGGGGTCGTGAGCAGTTCTTC
clone_size: few; v_call: TRBV29-1; d_call: TRBD1; cdr3_length: 15; j_call: TRBJ1-2; cdr3_aa: CSSARGTGGTYGYTF; cdr3_nt: TGCAGCTCAGCCCGCGGGACAGGGGGCACCTATGGCTACACCTTC
clone_size: .; v_call: TRBV19; d_call: .; cdr3_length: 13; j_call: TRBJ1-1; cdr3_aa: CARSILGPTEAFF; cdr3_nt: TGTGCCAGGAGTATTTTGGGGCCTACTGAAGCTTTCTTT
clone_size: .; v_call: TRBV7-7; d_call: .; cdr3_length: 15; j_call: TRBJ2-5; cdr3_aa: CASSRRQAQQETQYF; cdr3_nt: TGTGCTAGCAGCCGAAGACAAGCCCAACAAGAGACCCAGTACTTC
clone_size: .; v_call: TRBV3-1; d_call: TRBD1; cdr3_length: 16; j_call: TRBJ1-2; cdr3_aa: CASSPGQGGNSYGYTF; cdr3_nt: TGTGCCAGCAGCCCCGGACAGGGGGGGAATAGCTATGGCTACACCTTC
clone_size: .; v_call: TRBV6-6; d_call: .; cdr3_length: 14; j_call: TRBJ1-2; cdr3_aa: CASSYSRNGFGYTF; cdr3_nt: TGTGCCAGCAGTTACTCGAGGAACGGATTCGGCTACACCTTC
clone_size: .; v_call: TRBV2; d_call: TRBD2; cdr3_length: 17; j_call: TRBJ2-7; cdr3_aa: CASSFTSAGRSSYEQYF; cdr3_nt: TGTGCCAGCAGTTTTACTAGCGCAGGAAGGAGCTCCTACGAGCAGTACTTC
clone_size: .; v_call: TRBV28; d_call: .; cdr3_length: 13; j_call: TRBJ1-1; cdr3_aa: CASNRGAITEAFF; cdr3_nt: TGTGCCAGCAATCGGGGGGCAATCACTGAAGCTTTCTTT
clone_size: .; v_call: TRBV7-8; d_call: TRBD2; cdr3_length: 15; j_call: TRBJ2-1; cdr3_aa: CASSFGRGVMNEQFF; cdr3_nt: TGTGCCAGCAGCTTCGGGCGGGGGGTGATGAATGAGCAGTTCTTC
clone_size: .; v_call: TRBV20-1; d_call: .; cdr3_length: 15; j_call: TRBJ2-1; cdr3_aa: CSAPAPRRTYNEQFF; cdr3_nt: TGCAGTGCCCCGGCCCCGCGGCGGACCTACAATGAGCAGTTCTTC
clone_size: few; v_call: TRBV10-3; d_call: TRBD2; cdr3_length: 12; j_call: TRBJ2-7; cdr3_aa: CATLTSFYEQYF; cdr3_nt: TGTGCCACGCTGACTAGCTTCTACGAGCAGTACTTC
clone_size: .; v_call: TRBV27; d_call: .; cdr3_length: 14; j_call: TRBJ1-2; cdr3_aa: CASQGRLTGYGYTF; cdr3_nt: TGTGCCAGCCAGGGACGCCTAACGGGGTATGGCTACACCTTC
clone_size: few; v_call: TRBV20-1; d_call: TRBD1; cdr3_length: 12; j_call: TRBJ1-1; cdr3_aa: CSASRGRTEAFF; cdr3_nt: TGCAGTGCTAGCAGGGGGCGTACTGAAGCTTTCTTT
clone_size: .; v_call: TRBV14; d_call: TRBD2; cdr3_length: 16; j_call: TRBJ2-6; cdr3_aa: CASSRSGGSGANVLTF; cdr3_nt: TGTGCCAGCAGCCGCTCGGGGGGCTCTGGGGCCAACGTCCTGACTTTC
clone_size: once; v_call: TRBV6-1; d_call: TRBD1; cdr3_length: 16; j_call: TRBJ2-7; cdr3_aa: CASSEARRDREYEQYF; cdr3_nt: TGTGCCAGCAGTGAAGCTCGACGGGACAGGGAGTACGAGCAGTACTTC